This record concerns one T cell receptor (beta chain) sequence. Genomic DNA was the PCR template. Amplification of the beta chain CDR3 used 30 forward and 13 reverse multiplex primers. TCRdb re-derived calls from the multiplex PCR reads in MiXCR, one entry per CDR3 protein. The sample lists 280,000 or so distinct CDR3 sequences, around 47% occurring once. This sample was included in a study of type 1 and type 2 diabetes patients. Study-wide background: Participants included type 1 and type 2 diabetes patients plus nondiabetic controls.

V was shortened by 5 bases and J by 5 bases, with 13 bases between the two germline ends. Germline CDR1 is SGDLS and CDR2 is YYNGEE. The CDR3 contains 13 residues. The chain joins TRBV9 to TRBJ2-5, with D unclear. The sequencing sample was made of peripheral blood mononuclear cells (PBMCs). This receptor was obtained from a man aged 18 to 30 with type 2 diabetes. The CDR3 sequence is CASSEDLGETQYF. The CDR3 nucleotides read TGTGCCAGCAGTGAAGACCTGGGGGAGACCCAGTACTTC.